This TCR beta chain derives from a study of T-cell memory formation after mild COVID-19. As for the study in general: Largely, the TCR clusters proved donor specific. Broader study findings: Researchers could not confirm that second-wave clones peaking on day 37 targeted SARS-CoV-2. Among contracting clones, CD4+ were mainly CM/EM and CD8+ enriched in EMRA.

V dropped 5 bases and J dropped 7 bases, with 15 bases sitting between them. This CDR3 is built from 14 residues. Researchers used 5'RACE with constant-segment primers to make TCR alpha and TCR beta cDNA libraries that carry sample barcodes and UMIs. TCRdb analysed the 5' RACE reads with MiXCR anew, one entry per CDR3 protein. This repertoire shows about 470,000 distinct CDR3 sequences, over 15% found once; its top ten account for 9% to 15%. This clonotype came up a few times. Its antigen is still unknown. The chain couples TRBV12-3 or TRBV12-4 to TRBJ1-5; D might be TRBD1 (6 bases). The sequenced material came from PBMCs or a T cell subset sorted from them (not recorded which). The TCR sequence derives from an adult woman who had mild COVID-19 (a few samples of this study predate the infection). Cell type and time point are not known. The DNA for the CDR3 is TGTGCCAGCAGTAAGGACAGCCAAGGGCAGCCCCAGCATTTT. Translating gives CASSKDSQGQPQHF.